The entry that follows covers one T cell receptor beta chain sequence. Its target is not known. The authors incorporated unique molecular identifiers into the TCR beta cDNA libraries. There were about 1 to 10 million T cells, and 400,000 to 650,000 cDNA molecules came from them. TCRdb ran MiXCR on the PCR reads and lists one entry per CDR3 protein. The data show roughly 670,000 distinct CDR3 sequences, 55% to 70% seen once. This sample is part of a study of post-analysis software for immune sequencing data. Findings and limits, study-wide: Controls' normalized Chao1 diversity significantly exceeded that of multiple sclerosis patients. Controls had lower frequencies than patients of about 5 TRBV segments, which included TRBV5-6, TRBV5-1 and TRBV20-1.

The CDR3 spans 14 residues. V dropped 6 bases and J dropped 5 bases, with 16 bases sitting between them. The sequence was collected from a girl aged 2-10 years with multiple sclerosis. J is TRBJ2-5 and V is TRBV12-3 or TRBV12-4; a possible D gene is TRBD2 (6 bases). The sequenced sample was blood. The CDR3 spells CASSPKGGGETQYF. The CDR3 coding sequence is TGTGCCAGCAGCCCCAAGGGAGGCGGGGAGACCCAGTACTTC.